This T cell receptor (beta chain) was found in a study of T cells in localized non-small cell lung cancer. TCRdb's table, derived via immunoSEQ multiplex PCR, lists solely in-frame clones and lacks some. The table has roughly 12,000 clones, more than 70% seen once. Whole-study findings and limits: Longer overall survival was seen with higher T cell density measured in blood. Uninvolved adjacent lung had the highest recorded T cell clonality, with tumor below it.

In the case of this clone: The antigen is unknown.

Trimming pared 4 bases from V and 8 bases from J, leaving 11 bases between. The germline V gene has CDR1 MDHEN and CDR2 SYDVKM. The CDR3 has 12 amino acids. The sample was peripheral blood, taken before any cancer treatment. This receptor was identified in a male donor at least 60 years old with stage I lung adenocarcinoma. This chain uses TRBV28 with TRBJ1-2; tentative D call: TRBD1 (6 bases). The CDR3 DNA sequence: TGTGCCAGCAGTTCTCTAGGACAGGGCTACACCTTC. Its protein is CASSSLGQGYTF.